This T cell receptor (beta chain) was recorded in a study of cytomegalovirus exposure and HLA in healthy donors. CDR1 and CDR2 from the germline V gene are MNHNS and SASEGT. This CDR3 is 12 amino acids long. The ends were cut back, 6 bases at V and 1 base at J, with 7 bases in the middle. PCR primers comprised 60 Vbeta and 13 Jbeta primers. Assay used: immunoSEQ multiplex PCR; TCRdb lists only in-frame clones, some missing. The data hold around 100,000 clones, with 84% observed a single time. Sequenced material: PBMCs. This sequence originates from a woman aged 18-29 years in good health and CMV-seropositive. The V and J genes are TRBV6-1 and TRBJ2-7; weak D call: TRBD1 (5 bases). The DNA for the CDR3 is TGTGCCAGCAGAGGGGATTCCTACGAGCAGTACTTC. Its protein product is CASRGDSYEQYF.